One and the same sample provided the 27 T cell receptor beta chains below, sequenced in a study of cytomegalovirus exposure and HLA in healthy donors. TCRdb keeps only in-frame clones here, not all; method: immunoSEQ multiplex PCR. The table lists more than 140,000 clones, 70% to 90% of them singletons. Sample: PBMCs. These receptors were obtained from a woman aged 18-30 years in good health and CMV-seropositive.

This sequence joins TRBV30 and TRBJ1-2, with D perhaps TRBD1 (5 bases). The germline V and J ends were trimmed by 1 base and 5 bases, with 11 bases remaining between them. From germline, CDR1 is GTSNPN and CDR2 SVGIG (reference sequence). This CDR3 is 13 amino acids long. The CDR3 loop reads CAWSASGGYGYTF. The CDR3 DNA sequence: TGTGCCTGGAGTGCCAGCGGGGGTTATGGCTACACCTTC.

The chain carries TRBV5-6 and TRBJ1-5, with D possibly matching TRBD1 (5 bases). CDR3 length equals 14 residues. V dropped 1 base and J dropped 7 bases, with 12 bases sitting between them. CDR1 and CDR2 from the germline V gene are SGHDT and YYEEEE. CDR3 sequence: CASSLYSGNQPQHF. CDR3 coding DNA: TGTGCCAGCAGCTTGTACTCAGGGAACCAGCCCCAGCATTTT.

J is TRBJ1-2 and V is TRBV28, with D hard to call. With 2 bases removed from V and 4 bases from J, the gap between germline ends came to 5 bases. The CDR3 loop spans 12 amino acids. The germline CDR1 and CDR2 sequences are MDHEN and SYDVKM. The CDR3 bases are TGTGCCAGCAGTTTAAGCCCCTATGGCTACACCTTC. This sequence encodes CASSLSPYGYTF.

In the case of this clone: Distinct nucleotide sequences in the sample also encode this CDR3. DNA of the CDR3: TGTGCCAGCAGGAGGGACTCCTATGGCTACACCTTC. It specifies CASRRDSYGYTF. The chain combines TRBV6-5 with TRBJ1-2, with D perhaps matching TRBD1 (5 bases). CDR3 length: 12 amino acids. CDR1 is MNHEY and CDR2 is SVGAGI in the germline V gene. Trimming cost V 6 bases and J 4 bases, with 9 bases left between them.

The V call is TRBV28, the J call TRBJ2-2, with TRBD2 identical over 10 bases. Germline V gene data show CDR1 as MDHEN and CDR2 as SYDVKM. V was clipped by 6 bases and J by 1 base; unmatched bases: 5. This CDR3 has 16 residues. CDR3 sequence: CASSPRLAGNTGELFF. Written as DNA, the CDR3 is TGTGCCAGCAGCCCCAGACTAGCGGGGAACACCGGGGAGCTGTTTTTT. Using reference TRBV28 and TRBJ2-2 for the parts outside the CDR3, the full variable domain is DVKVTQSSRYLVKRTGEKVFLECVQDMDHENMFWYRQDPGLGLRLIYFSYDVKMKEKGDIPEGYSVSREKKERFSLILESASTNQTSMYLCASSPRLAGNTGELFFGEGSRLTVL.

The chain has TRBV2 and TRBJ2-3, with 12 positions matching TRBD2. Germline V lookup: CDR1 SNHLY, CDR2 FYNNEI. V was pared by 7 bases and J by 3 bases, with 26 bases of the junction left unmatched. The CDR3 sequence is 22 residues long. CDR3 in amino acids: CASTPILGPPHGLAGGTDTQYF. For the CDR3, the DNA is TGTGCCAGCACCCCCATTCTCGGCCCCCCCCATGGGCTAGCGGGAGGGACAGATACGCAGTATTTT.

Here the CDR3 reads CATSMDRGANEQFF. The CDR3 coding sequence is TGTGCCACCAGCATGGACAGGGGGGCCAATGAGCAGTTCTTC. The J gene is TRBJ2-1, the V gene TRBV15, with 10 positions matching TRBD1. This CDR3 has 14 amino acids. Germline loops: CDR1 LNHNV, CDR2 YYDKDF (reference sequence). With V trimmed by 4 bases and J by 6 bases, 3 bases remained unmatched.

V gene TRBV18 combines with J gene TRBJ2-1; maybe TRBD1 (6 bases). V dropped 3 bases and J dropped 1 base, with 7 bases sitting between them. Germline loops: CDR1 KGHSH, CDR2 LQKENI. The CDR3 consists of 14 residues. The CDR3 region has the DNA TGTGCCAGCTCACCCACAGGGTCCTACAATGAGCAGTTCTTC. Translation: CASSPTGSYNEQFF. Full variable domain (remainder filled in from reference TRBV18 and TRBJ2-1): NAGVMQNPRHLVRRRGQEARLRCSPMKGHSHVYWYRQLPEEGLKFMVYLQKENIIDESGMPKERFSAEFPKEGPSILRIQQVVRGDSAAYFCASSPTGSYNEQFFGPGTRLTVL.

In DNA, the CDR3 is TGTGCCAGCAGCGTAGTCCCCGCGGGACGGCTGGGGAATGAGCAGTTCTTC. It specifies CASSVVPAGRLGNEQFF. The chain combines TRBV9 with TRBJ2-1; a possible D gene is TRBD2 (6 bases). Germline V gives CDR1 SGDLS, CDR2 YYNGEE. V lost 0 bases and J 7 bases, leaving 20 bases between the germline ends. CDR3 length: 17 amino acids.

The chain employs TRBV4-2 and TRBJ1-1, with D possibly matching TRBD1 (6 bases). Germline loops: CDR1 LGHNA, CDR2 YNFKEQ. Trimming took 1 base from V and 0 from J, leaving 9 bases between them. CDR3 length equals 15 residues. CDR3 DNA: TGTGCCAGCAGCCAAGGGGAGGGGGTGAACACTGAAGCTTTCTTT. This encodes CASSQGEGVNTEAFF.

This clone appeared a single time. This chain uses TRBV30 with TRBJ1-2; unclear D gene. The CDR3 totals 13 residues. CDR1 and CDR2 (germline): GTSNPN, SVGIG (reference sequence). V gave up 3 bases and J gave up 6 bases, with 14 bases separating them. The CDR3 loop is CAWRDWSGNGYTF. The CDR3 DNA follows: TGTGCCTGGAGGGATTGGTCAGGCAATGGCTACACCTTC.

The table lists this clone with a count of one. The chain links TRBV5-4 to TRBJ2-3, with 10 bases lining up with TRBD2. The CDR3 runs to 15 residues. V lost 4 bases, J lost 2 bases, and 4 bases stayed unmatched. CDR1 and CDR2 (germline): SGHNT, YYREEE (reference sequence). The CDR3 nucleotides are TGTGCCAGCAGCCTAGCGGGAGTTGCCACAGATACGCAGTATTTT. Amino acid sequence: CASSLAGVATDTQYF.

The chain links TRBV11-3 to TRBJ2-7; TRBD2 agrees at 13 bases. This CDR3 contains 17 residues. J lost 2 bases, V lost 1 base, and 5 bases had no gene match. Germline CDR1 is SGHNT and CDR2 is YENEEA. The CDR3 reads CASSLGLGLAGTYEQYF. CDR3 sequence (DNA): TGTGCCAGCAGCTTAGGATTGGGACTAGCGGGGACCTACGAGCAGTACTTC.

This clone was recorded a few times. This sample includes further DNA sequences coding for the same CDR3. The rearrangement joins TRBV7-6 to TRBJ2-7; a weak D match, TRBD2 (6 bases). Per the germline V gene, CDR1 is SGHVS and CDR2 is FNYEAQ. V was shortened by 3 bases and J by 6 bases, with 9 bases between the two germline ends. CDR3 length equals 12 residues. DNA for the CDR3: TGTGCCAGCAGCTTTCACGGGGGCGAGCAGTACTTC. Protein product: CASSFHGGEQYF.

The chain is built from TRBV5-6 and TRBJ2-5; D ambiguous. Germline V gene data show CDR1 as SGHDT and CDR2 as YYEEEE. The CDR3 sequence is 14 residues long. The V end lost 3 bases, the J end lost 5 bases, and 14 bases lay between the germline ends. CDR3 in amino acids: CASSSLVSRETQYF. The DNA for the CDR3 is TGTGCCAGCAGCTCCCTGGTTAGCCGGGAGACCCAGTACTTC.

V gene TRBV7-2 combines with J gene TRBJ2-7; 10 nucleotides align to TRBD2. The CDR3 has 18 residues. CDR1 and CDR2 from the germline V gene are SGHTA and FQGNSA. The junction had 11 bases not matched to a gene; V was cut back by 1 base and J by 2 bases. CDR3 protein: CASSLVGLAGVMTYEQYF. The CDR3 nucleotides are TGTGCCAGCAGCTTAGTCGGGCTAGCGGGAGTGATGACCTACGAGCAGTACTTC. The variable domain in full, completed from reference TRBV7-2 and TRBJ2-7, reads GAGVSQSPSNKVTEKGKDVELRCDPISGHTALYWYRQSLGQGLEFLIYFQGNSAPDKSGLPSDRFSAERTGGSVSTLTIQRTQQEDSAVYLCASSLVGLAGVMTYEQYFGPGTRLTVT.

Here the CDR3 reads CASSQDGLAGSGDEQYF. The DNA of the CDR3 is TGTGCCAGCAGCCAAGATGGACTAGCGGGTTCGGGGGACGAGCAGTACTTC. The chain couples TRBV4-2 to TRBJ2-7; 11 bases are shared with TRBD2. The CDR3 has 17 amino acids. Germline CDR1 LGHNA, CDR2 YNFKEQ. The junction had 9 bases not matched to a gene; V was cut back by 0 bases and J by 5 bases.

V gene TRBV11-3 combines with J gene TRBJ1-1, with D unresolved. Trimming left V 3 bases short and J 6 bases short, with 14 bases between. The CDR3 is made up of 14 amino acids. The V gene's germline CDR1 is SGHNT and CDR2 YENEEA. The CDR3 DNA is TGTGCCAGCAGCTTCGGCCTGGCGGTGGCTGAAGCTTTCTTT. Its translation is CASSFGLAVAEAFF.

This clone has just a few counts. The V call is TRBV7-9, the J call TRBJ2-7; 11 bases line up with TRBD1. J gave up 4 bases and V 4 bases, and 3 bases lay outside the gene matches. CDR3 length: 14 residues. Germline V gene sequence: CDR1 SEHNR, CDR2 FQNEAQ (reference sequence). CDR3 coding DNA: TGTGCCAGCAGCTCCGGGACAGGGGGTTACGAGCAGTACTTC. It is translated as CASSSGTGGYEQYF.

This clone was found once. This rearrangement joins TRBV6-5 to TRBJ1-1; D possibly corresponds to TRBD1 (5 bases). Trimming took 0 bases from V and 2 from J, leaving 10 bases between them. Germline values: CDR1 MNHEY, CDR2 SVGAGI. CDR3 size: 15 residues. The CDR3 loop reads CASSYSSGSNTEAFF. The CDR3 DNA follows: TGTGCCAGCAGTTACTCATCAGGGTCCAACACTGAAGCTTTCTTT.

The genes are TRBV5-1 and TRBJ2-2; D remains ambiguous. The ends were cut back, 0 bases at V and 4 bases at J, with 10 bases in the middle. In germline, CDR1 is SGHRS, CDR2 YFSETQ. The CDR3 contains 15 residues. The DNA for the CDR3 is TGCGCCAGCAGCTTGGCCGTCCCCTCCACCGGGGAGCTGTTTTTT. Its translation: CASSLAVPSTGELFF.

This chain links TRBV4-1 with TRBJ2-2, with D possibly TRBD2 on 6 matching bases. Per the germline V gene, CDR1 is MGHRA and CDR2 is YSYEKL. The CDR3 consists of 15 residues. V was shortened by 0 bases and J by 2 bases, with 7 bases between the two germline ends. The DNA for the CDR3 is TGCGCCAGCAGCCAAGAAGGGACTAACACCGGGGAGCTGTTTTTT. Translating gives CASSQEGTNTGELFF.

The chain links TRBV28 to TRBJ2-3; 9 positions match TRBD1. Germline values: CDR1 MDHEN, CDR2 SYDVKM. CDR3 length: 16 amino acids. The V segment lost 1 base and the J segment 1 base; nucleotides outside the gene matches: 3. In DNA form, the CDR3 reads TGTGCCAGCAGTTTATTCCGGGACAGGGGCACAGATACGCAGTATTTT. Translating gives CASSLFRDRGTDTQYF.

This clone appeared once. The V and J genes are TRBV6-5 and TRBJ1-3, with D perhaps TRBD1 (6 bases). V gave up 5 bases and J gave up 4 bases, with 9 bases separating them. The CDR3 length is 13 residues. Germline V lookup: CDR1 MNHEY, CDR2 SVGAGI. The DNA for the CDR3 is TGTGCCAGCAGTACAGGGACGGGAAACACCATATATTTT. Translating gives CASSTGTGNTIYF.

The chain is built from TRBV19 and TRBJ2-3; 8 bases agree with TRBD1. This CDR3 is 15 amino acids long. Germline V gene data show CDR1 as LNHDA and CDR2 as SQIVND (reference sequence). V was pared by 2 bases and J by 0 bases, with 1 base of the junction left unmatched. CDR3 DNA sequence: TGTGCCAGTAGTATACGACAGGGGAGCACAGATACGCAGTATTTT. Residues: CASSIRQGSTDTQYF.

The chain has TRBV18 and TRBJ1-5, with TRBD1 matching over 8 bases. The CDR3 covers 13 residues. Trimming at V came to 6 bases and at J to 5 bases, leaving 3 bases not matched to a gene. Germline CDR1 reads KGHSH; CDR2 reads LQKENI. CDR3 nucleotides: TGTGCCAGCTCCCCAGGGGGCTATCAGCCCCAGCATTTT. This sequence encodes CASSPGGYQPQHF. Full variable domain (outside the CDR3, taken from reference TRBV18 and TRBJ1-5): NAGVMQNPRHLVRRRGQEARLRCSPMKGHSHVYWYRQLPEEGLKFMVYLQKENIIDESGMPKERFSAEFPKEGPSILRIQQVVRGDSAAYFCASSPGGYQPQHFGDGTRLSIL.

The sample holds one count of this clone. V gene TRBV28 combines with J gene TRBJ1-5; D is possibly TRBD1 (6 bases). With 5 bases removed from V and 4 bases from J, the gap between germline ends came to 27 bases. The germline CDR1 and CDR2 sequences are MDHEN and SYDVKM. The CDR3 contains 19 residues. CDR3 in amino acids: CASSPDWTGGFLRNQPQHF. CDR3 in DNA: TGTGCCAGCAGTCCCGATTGGACGGGGGGCTTTTTACGGAATCAGCCCCAGCATTTT.